This TCR beta chain emerged from a study of technical replicates of blood from several donors. CDR3 length equals 16 residues. The germline CDR1 and CDR2 sequences are SNHLY and FYNNEI. V was trimmed by 5 bases and J by 3 bases, leaving 14 bases between them. This table comes from immunoSEQ multiplex PCR, and its TCRdb copy is limited to in-frame clones, with some not included. The sample holds tens of thousands of clones, approximately 93% seen once. The sequenced material came from PBMCs. V usage is TRBV2 and J usage is TRBJ2-6; weak D call: TRBD1 (6 bases). The TCR originated in a human donor in good health. Some clones in this sample may be carry-over from other donors' samples. The CDR3 region is CASSIGQSFGANVLTF. CDR3 bases: TGTGCCAGCAGTATCGGACAGTCATTTGGGGCCAACGTCCTGACTTTC.